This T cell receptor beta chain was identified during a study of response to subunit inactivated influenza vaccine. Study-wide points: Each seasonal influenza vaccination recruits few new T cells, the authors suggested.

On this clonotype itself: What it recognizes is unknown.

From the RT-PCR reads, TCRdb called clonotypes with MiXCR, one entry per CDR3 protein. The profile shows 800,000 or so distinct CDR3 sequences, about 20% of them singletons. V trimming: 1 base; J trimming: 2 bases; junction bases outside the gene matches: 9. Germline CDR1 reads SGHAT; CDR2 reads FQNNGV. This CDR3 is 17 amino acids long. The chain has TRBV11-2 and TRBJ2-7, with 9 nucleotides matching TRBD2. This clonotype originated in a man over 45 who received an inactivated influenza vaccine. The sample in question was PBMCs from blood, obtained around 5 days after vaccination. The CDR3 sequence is CASSLALGLAGTYEQYF. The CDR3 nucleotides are TGTGCCAGCAGCTTAGCTCTGGGTCTAGCGGGAACCTACGAGCAGTACTTC.